Given below is one T cell receptor (beta chain) in context. The antigen is undetermined. This entry comes from a study of T cells in Graves' hyperthyroidism and ophthalmopathy. General study findings and limits: Researchers report that a 13 V-J model separated ophthalmopathy from stable hyperthyroidism.

What was amplified from RNA transcripts were TCR beta CDR3 regions. TCR CDR3 regions were first amplified by RT-PCR with HTBI primers. TCRdb reprocessed the multiplex PCR reads with MiXCR, giving one entry per CDR3 protein. The data contain some 690,000 distinct CDR3 sequences, 17% of them singletons. Patients with uncontrolled infections, other autoimmune diseases, pregnancy or lactation were excluded. Clinical symptoms, serum thyroxine and TRAb, thyroid ultrasound and orbital computed tomography were used for the diagnoses. CDR1 is SGHAT and CDR2 is FQNNGV in the germline V gene. The CDR3 has 12 amino acids. V was shortened by 0 bases and J by 6 bases, with 6 bases between the two germline ends.

This chain uses TRBV11-2 with TRBJ2-7, with unresolved D. This clonotype originated in a man aged 50 to 59 with Graves' hyperthyroidism. The sample was blood. For the CDR3, the DNA is TGTGCCAGCAGCTTAGAAACTCTCGAGCAGTACTTC. Translated: CASSLETLEQYF.